Presented here are 15 T cell receptor beta chains from one specimen sequenced in a study of cytomegalovirus exposure and HLA in healthy donors. PCR involved 60 Vbeta and 13 Jbeta primers. Clones were sequenced by immunoSEQ multiplex PCR, and TCRdb holds only the in-frame ones, with some missing. The sample includes some 89,000 clones. The sequencing sample was made of PBMCs. The receptors were gathered from a woman between 25 and 40 years old in good health and CMV-seronegative.

J is TRBJ1-5 and V is TRBV7-2; 8 nucleotides agree with TRBD1. This CDR3 comprises 17 residues. Germline V gives CDR1 SGHTA, CDR2 FQGNSA. J gave up 0 bases and V 1 base, and 5 bases lay outside the gene matches. CDR3 region: CASSLVGTGLSNQPQHF. DNA of the CDR3: TGTGCCAGCAGCTTAGTTGGGACAGGACTTAGCAATCAGCCCCAGCATTTT.

The chain carries TRBV2 and TRBJ1-5; D ambiguous. Trimming removed 7 bases at V and 1 base at J, with 11 bases between. The CDR3 is made up of 14 amino acids. The germline CDR1 and CDR2 sequences are SNHLY and FYNNEI. This chain's CDR3 is CASMSGGSNQPQHF. The CDR3 bases are TGTGCCAGCATGTCGGGAGGGAGCAATCAGCCCCAGCATTTT.

This chain joins TRBV5-6 and TRBJ2-6, with a weak D call TRBD2 (5 bases). Per germline, CDR1 SGHDT and CDR2 YYEEEE. The V end lost 5 bases, the J end lost 4 bases, and 10 bases lay between the germline ends. The CDR3 loop spans 14 amino acids. The CDR3, as DNA: TGTGCCAGCAGTGAGGGTACCGGGGCCAACGTCCTGACTTTC. Its protein product is CASSEGTGANVLTF.

The V gene is TRBV9, the J gene TRBJ2-1; 9 bases match TRBD2. With 0 bases clipped from V and 4 bases from J, the junction kept 5 bases outside the gene matches. The CDR3 totals 16 residues. Germline V lookup: CDR1 SGDLS, CDR2 YYNGEE. This CDR3 is CASSVAGRGGYNEQFF. Written as DNA, the CDR3 is TGTGCCAGCAGCGTAGCGGGGCGGGGGGGTTACAATGAGCAGTTCTTC.

This chain uses TRBV6-1 with TRBJ1-3; unclear D gene. V lost 6 bases and J 0 bases, leaving 12 bases between the germline ends. The germline V gene encodes CDR1 MNHNS and CDR2 SASEGT. The CDR3 has 15 residues. CDR3 nucleotide sequence: TGTGCCAGCAGCGACCCGGGGTTCTCTGGAAACACCATATATTTT. It yields the protein CASSDPGFSGNTIYF.

CDR3 DNA sequence: TGTGCCAGCAGTGTACCGGGACAGGGCACAGATACGCAGTATTTT. Translation: CASSVPGQGTDTQYF. The genes are TRBV6-1 and TRBJ2-3; 8 nucleotides align to TRBD1. The CDR3 contains 15 residues. The V segment lost 4 bases and the J segment 1 base; nucleotides outside the gene matches: 4. CDR1 is MNHNS, CDR2 SASEGT, per germline.

V gene TRBV9 combines with J gene TRBJ2-3; 7 bases align to TRBD2. This CDR3 has 14 amino acids. The germline gives CDR1 SGDLS, CDR2 YYNGEE. V lost 0 bases and J lost 4; bases outside the gene matches: 2. The chain's CDR3 is CASSVGGGSDTQYF. CDR3 in DNA: TGTGCCAGCAGCGTAGGCGGGGGATCAGATACGCAGTATTTT.

The rearrangement joins TRBV28 to TRBJ1-1; a possible D gene is TRBD1 (6 bases). Trimming shortened V by 0 bases and J by 2 bases, and 10 bases separated the two germline ends. CDR3 length: 15 residues. CDR1 and CDR2 from the germline V gene are MDHEN and SYDVKM. CDR3 coding DNA: TGTGCCAGCAGTTTATGGGCAGGGGCAAACACTGAAGCTTTCTTT. This gives the protein CASSLWAGANTEAFF. Based on the CDR3 plus reference TRBV28 and TRBJ1-1, the full variable domain is DVKVTQSSRYLVKRTGEKVFLECVQDMDHENMFWYRQDPGLGLRLIYFSYDVKMKEKGDIPEGYSVSREKKERFSLILESASTNQTSMYLCASSLWAGANTEAFFGQGTRLTVV.

The chain uses TRBV28 and TRBJ2-7; 8 bases fit TRBD2. Germline CDR1 and CDR2: MDHEN and SYDVKM. The CDR3 runs to 15 residues. Trimming cost V 6 bases and J 3 bases; bases outside gene matches: 10. The CDR3 DNA reads as TGTGCCAGCAGCGTAACCGGGGGGGCCGGCTACGAGCAGTACTTC. Protein sequence: CASSVTGGAGYEQYF.

The J gene is TRBJ2-4, the V gene TRBV6-4; 12 bases are a match to TRBD2. Germline CDR1 reads MRHNA; CDR2 reads SNTAGT. The CDR3 has 14 amino acids. J lost 8 bases, V lost 5 bases, and 4 bases had no gene match. CDR3 sequence reads: CASSLAGGQDIQYF. Written as DNA, the CDR3 is TGTGCCAGCAGTCTAGCGGGGGGGCAGGACATTCAGTACTTC.

The chain is built from TRBV2 and TRBJ2-1; 13 positions match TRBD2. In germline, CDR1 is SNHLY, CDR2 FYNNEI. The CDR3 runs 16 residues. Trimming cost V 6 bases and J 5 bases; bases outside gene matches: 7. This chain's CDR3 is CASSGKGLAGNNEQFF. The CDR3 bases are TGTGCCAGCAGCGGAAAGGGACTAGCGGGAAACAATGAGCAGTTCTTC.

The chain employs TRBV4-1 and TRBJ1-2, with D possibly matching TRBD1 (6 bases). Germline CDR1 is MGHRA and CDR2 is YSYEKL. Trimming left V 3 bases short and J 0 bases short, with 23 bases between. This CDR3 spans 19 amino acids. The DNA of the CDR3 is TGCGCCAGCAGCCACTCAACCTTCCGGCGGGGGGCGACTAACTATGGCTACACCTTC. Its translation: CASSHSTFRRGATNYGYTF.

The rearrangement links TRBV29-1 to TRBJ2-1; the match to TRBD2 covers 8 bases. CDR1 SQVTM and CDR2 ANQGSEA come from the germline V gene. This CDR3 has 18 residues. V shed 7 bases and J 3 bases; nucleotides not matched to a gene: 20. Written as DNA, the CDR3 is TGCAGCGGGCTCGGACTAGCCGACGGGTCCTCCTTCTACAATGAGCAGTTCTTC. It specifies CSGLGLADGSSFYNEQFF.

V gene TRBV25-1 combines with J gene TRBJ2-1; tentatively, D is TRBD2 (6 bases). Germline V lookup: CDR1 MGHDK, CDR2 SYGVNS. Trimming removed 5 bases at V and 3 bases at J, with 11 bases between. The CDR3 is made up of 14 amino acids. The CDR3 DNA is TGTGCCAGCAGTTATGCGCGGGACTACAATGAGCAGTTCTTC. Its translation is CASSYARDYNEQFF.

J is TRBJ1-1 and V is TRBV15, with D tentatively TRBD1 (5 bases). V gave up 0 bases and J gave up 4 bases, with 12 bases separating them. Germline V CDR1 and CDR2: LNHNV, YYDKDF (reference sequence). CDR3 size: 15 residues. CDR3 loop: CATSRDPRVRTEAFF. CDR3 nucleotides: TGTGCCACCAGCAGAGATCCCAGGGTGCGCACTGAAGCTTTCTTT.